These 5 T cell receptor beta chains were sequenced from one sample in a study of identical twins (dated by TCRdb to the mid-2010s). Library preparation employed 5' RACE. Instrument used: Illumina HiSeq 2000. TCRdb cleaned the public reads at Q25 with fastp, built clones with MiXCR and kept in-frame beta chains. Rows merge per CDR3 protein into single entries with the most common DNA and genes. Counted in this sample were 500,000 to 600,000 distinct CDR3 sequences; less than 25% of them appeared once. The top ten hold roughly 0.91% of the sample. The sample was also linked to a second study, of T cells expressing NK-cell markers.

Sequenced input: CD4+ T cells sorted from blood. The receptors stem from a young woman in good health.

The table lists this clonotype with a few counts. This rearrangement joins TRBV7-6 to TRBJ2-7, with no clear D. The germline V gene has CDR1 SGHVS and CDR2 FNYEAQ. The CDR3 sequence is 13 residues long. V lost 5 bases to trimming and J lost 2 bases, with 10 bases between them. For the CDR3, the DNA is TGTGCCAGCAGCCCGACCTCTACCTACGAGCAGTACTTC. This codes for CASSPTSTYEQYF.

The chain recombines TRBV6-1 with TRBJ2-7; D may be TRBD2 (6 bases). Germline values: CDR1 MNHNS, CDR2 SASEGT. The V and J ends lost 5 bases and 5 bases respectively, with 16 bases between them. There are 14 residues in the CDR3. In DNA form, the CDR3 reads TGTGCCAGCAGTACCCCCTCGCGGGGCAACGAGCAGTACTTC. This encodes CASSTPSRGNEQYF.

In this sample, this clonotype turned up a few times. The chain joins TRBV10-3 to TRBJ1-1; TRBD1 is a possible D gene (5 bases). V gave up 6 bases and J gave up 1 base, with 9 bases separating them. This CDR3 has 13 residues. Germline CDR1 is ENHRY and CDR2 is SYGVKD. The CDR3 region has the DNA TGTGCCATCAGCGACAGCTCGAACACTGAAGCTTTCTTT. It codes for CAISDSSNTEAFF.

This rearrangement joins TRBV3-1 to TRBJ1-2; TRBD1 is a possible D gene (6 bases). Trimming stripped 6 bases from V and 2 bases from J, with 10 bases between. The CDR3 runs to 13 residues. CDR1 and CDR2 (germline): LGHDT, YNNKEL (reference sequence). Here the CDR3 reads CASRGGRNYGYTF. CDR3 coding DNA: TGTGCCAGCAGGGGGGGGCGGAACTATGGCTACACCTTC.

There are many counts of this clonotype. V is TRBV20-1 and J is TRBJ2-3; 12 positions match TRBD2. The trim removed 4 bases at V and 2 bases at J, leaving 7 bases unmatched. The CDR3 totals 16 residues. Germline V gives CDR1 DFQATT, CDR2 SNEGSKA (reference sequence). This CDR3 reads CSATSGRAQFTDTQYF. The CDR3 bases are TGCAGTGCTACTAGCGGGAGGGCCCAATTCACAGATACGCAGTATTTT.